The table lists the clone carrying this T cell receptor (beta chain) with many counts. Its antigen is currently unknown. Using genomic DNA as the template, TCR beta VDJ and CDR3 profiling was carried out. From the reads, TCRdb called clonotypes with MiXCR, one entry per CDR3 protein. This repertoire shows around 150,000 distinct CDR3 sequences, roughly 47% found once; its top ten account for under 1.2%. This entry is derived from a study of CD8+CD57+ T cells in acquired aplastic anemia. Broader study findings: Overlap between patients and controls comprised just under 30 CD8+ CDR3 sequences.

The sample comprised sorted CD4+, CD8+, or CD8+CD57+ T cells (not recorded which) from PBMCs. This receptor was taken from a human donor in good health.

This CDR3 is CASSILDSNQPQHF. The CDR3 bases are TGTGCCAGTAGTATCCTCGATAGCAATCAGCCCCAGCATTTT. J is TRBJ1-5 and V is TRBV19, with D hard to call. The CDR3 consists of 14 residues. V was clipped by 3 bases and J by 0 bases, with 6 bases between them. The germline V gene has CDR1 LNHDA and CDR2 SQIVND (reference sequence).